Presented here are 20 T cell receptor beta chains from one specimen sequenced in a study of tumor-infiltrating lymphocytes in localized non-small cell lung cancer. Sequencing was performed with immunoSEQ multiplex PCR; in TCRdb, only in-frame clones are kept and a portion is missing. The sample includes under 15,000 clones, 60% to 85% of them seen just once. The sequenced sample consisted of lung tumor tissue. The receptors come from a human donor with non-small cell lung cancer.

In its sample, this clone ranks as medium-sized (0.01 to 0.1%). The chain uses TRBV6-6 and TRBJ2-7; 7 bases align to TRBD1. From germline, CDR1 is MNHNY and CDR2 SVGAGI (reference sequence). V was clipped by 4 bases and J by 7 bases; unmatched bases: 7. This CDR3 has 13 amino acids. In DNA, the CDR3 is TGTGCCAGCAGTTTTGGACAGGACGTGGAGCAGTACGTC. It is translated as CASSFGQDVEQYV.

The rearrangement links TRBV2 to TRBJ1-3, with D perhaps TRBD1 (5 bases). V lost 7 bases, J lost 7 bases, and 14 bases lay in between. Germline CDR1 reads SNHLY; CDR2 reads FYNNEI. The CDR3 length is 13 residues. The CDR3 loop is CASKGTYGNTIYF. In DNA, the CDR3 is TGTGCCAGCAAAGGGACCTATGGTAACACCATATATTTT.

V and J are TRBV7-2 and TRBJ1-2; no clear D. The V end was cut by 4 bases, the J end by 8 bases, with 20 bases between. This CDR3 spans 15 amino acids. The germline V gene encodes CDR1 SGHTA and CDR2 FQGNSA. The CDR3 reads CASSYERTGRSGYTF. The CDR3 bases are TGTGCCAGCAGCTATGAAAGGACTGGCCGATCCGGCTACACCTTC.

The V gene is TRBV6-1, the J gene TRBJ2-7; TRBD1 matches 8 bases. Germline assignment: CDR1 MNHNS and CDR2 SASEGT. CDR3 length: 13 residues. Trimming cost V 7 bases and J 2 bases; bases outside gene matches: 4. CDR3 in amino acids: CASNKQGAYEQYF. The CDR3 region has the DNA TGTGCCAGCAACAAACAGGGGGCCTACGAGCAGTACTTC.

This clone was seen more than once but under ten times. This sequence joins TRBV6-5 and TRBJ1-6, with 7 positions matching TRBD1. Germline CDR1 and CDR2: MNHEY and SVGAGI. Germline trimming cut 3 bases from V and 8 bases from J; bases unmatched to any gene: 7. The CDR3 sequence is 15 residues long. Here the CDR3 reads CASSYTTGDDSPLHF. For the CDR3, the DNA is TGTGCCAGCAGTTATACAACAGGGGATGATTCACCCCTCCACTTT.

The chain carries TRBV6-6 and TRBJ2-7; D possibly corresponds to TRBD1 (6 bases). V was cut by 6 bases and J by 10 bases, with 19 bases left in between. The CDR3 runs to 13 residues. Germline V lookup: CDR1 MNHNY, CDR2 SVGAGI (reference sequence). DNA of the CDR3: TGTGCCAGCAGCGCTGCGACAGGTCGGTTTCAGTACGTC. Translated: CASSAATGRFQYV.

This clone was detected once. The genes are TRBV7-8 and TRBJ2-7; TRBD1 matches 9 bases. This CDR3 comprises 15 residues. In germline, CDR1 is SGHVS, CDR2 FQNEAQ. V shed 0 bases, J shed 6 bases, and the junction held 6 bases outside the gene matches. The CDR3 DNA reads as TGTGCCAGCAGCTTAGCGGGGACAGGGTTGGGCGAGCAGTACTTC. Translated: CASSLAGTGLGEQYF.

As DNA, the CDR3 is TGTGCCAGCAGCTTGTCACCCAGGACCCTCAGGCAGCCCCAGCATTTT. It specifies CASSLSPRTLRQPQHF. J is TRBJ1-5 and V is TRBV5-8; D not resolved. This CDR3 is built from 16 residues. Per germline, CDR1 SGHTS and CDR2 YDEGEE. Between the trimmed V and J ends, which lost 1 base and 7 bases, there was a span of 18 bases.

This chain connects TRBV10-3 to TRBJ2-3; 9 positions match TRBD2. CDR3 length: 17 residues. The junction had 12 bases not matched to a gene; V was cut back by 8 bases and J by 0 bases. CDR1 is ENHRY, CDR2 SYGVKD, per germline. The CDR3 region is CAIADGIAGASTDTQYF. CDR3 sequence (DNA): TGTGCCATCGCAGACGGGATAGCGGGGGCTAGCACAGATACGCAGTATTTT.

The rearrangement joins TRBV4-3 to TRBJ2-6; 8 nucleotides match TRBD2. V shed 0 bases and J 4 bases; nucleotides not matched to a gene: 2. This CDR3 is built from 16 residues. CDR1 is LGHNA and CDR2 is YSLEER in the germline V gene. CDR3 sequence: CASSQDSGTGANVLTF. The CDR3 coding sequence is TGCGCCAGCAGCCAAGATAGCGGGACAGGGGCCAACGTCCTGACTTTC.

The chain recombines TRBV6-5 with TRBJ1-2, with D perhaps matching TRBD1 (6 bases). CDR1 is MNHEY, CDR2 SVGAGI, per germline. Trimming cost V 6 bases and J 7 bases, with 15 bases left between them. This CDR3 is 13 amino acids long. CDR3 sequence (DNA): TGTGCCAGCAGGCCGGGACACACGACTGGCTACACCTTC. It yields the protein CASRPGHTTGYTF.

The chain uses TRBV4-1 and TRBJ2-1; 13 bases are shared with TRBD2. The CDR3 extends over 15 amino acids. Germline V CDR1 and CDR2: MGHRA, YSYEKL. The V segment lost 2 bases and the J segment 10 bases; nucleotides outside the gene matches: 5. The CDR3 bases are TGCGCCAGCAGCCAAACTAGCGGGGGGGCCATCGAGCAGTTCTTC. This translates into CASSQTSGGAIEQFF.

This chain links TRBV9 with TRBJ1-2; 9 bases are shared with TRBD1. V lost 1 base and J lost 8; bases outside the gene matches: 6. The CDR3 contains 14 residues. The germline V gene has CDR1 SGDLS and CDR2 YYNGEE. The CDR3 nucleotides are TGTGCCAGCAGCGTATCGGGACAGGGCTCCGGCTACACCTTC. It encodes CASSVSGQGSGYTF.

This chain joins TRBV14 and TRBJ1-1; 7 nucleotides align to TRBD1. In germline, CDR1 is SGHDN, CDR2 FVKESK. Trimming removed 6 bases from V and 1 base from J; junction bases left unmatched: 2. The CDR3 is 13 residues long. The CDR3 bases are TGTGCCAGCAGAACAGGGGAGAACACTGAAGCTTTCTTT. Translated, it gives CASRTGENTEAFF.

The chain employs TRBV29-1 and TRBJ2-7, with unresolved D. The V end was cut by 4 bases, the J end by 2 bases, with 9 bases between. The CDR3 contains 12 residues. CDR1 and CDR2 from the germline V gene are SQVTM and ANQGSEA. This chain's CDR3 is CSVVSQAYEQYF. Written as DNA, the CDR3 is TGCAGCGTTGTATCCCAAGCCTACGAGCAGTACTTC.

The chain has TRBV5-5 and TRBJ1-3; D is ambiguous. V was cut by 4 bases and J by 0 bases, with 8 bases left in between. The CDR3 consists of 14 residues. The germline V gene has CDR1 SGHKS and CDR2 YYEKEE (reference sequence). Written as DNA, the CDR3 is TGTGCCAGCAGCCGGGGTAGCTCTGGAAACACCATATATTTT. Amino acid sequence: CASSRGSSGNTIYF.

The chain has TRBV7-9 and TRBJ1-1; 12 nucleotides match TRBD1. The CDR3 is 17 residues long. V was clipped by 0 bases and J by 5 bases; unmatched bases: 7. Germline CDR1 reads SEHNR; CDR2 reads FQNEAQ (reference sequence). The CDR3 loop is CASSLAPVGQGATEAFF. The CDR3 DNA is TGTGCCAGCAGCTTAGCGCCTGTGGGACAGGGGGCGACTGAAGCTTTCTTT.

In this sample, this clone is large (0.1 to 1%). The chain employs TRBV28 and TRBJ1-2; D perhaps matches TRBD1 (6 bases). CDR1 and CDR2 from the germline V gene are MDHEN and SYDVKM. The CDR3 totals 14 residues. V was clipped by 7 bases and J by 5 bases, with 17 bases between them. This CDR3 is CASKAGQTTYGYTF. The CDR3 nucleotides are TGTGCCAGCAAAGCCGGACAGACAACTTATGGCTACACCTTC.

In this sample, this clone turned up once. The chain employs TRBV6-5 and TRBJ1-6; D remains ambiguous. Germline V gives CDR1 MNHEY, CDR2 SVGAGI. The V end was cut by 6 bases, the J end by 1 base, with 7 bases between. This CDR3 region has 14 residues. Here the CDR3 DNA reads TGTGCCAGCAGCTACACGTCCTATAATTCACCCCTCCACTTT. Residues: CASSYTSYNSPLHF.

The rearrangement uses TRBV30 and TRBJ2-3; TRBD2 agrees at 8 bases. Germline CDR1 GTSNPN, CDR2 SVGIG (reference sequence). The CDR3 consists of 16 residues. J lost 2 bases, V lost 2 bases, and 9 bases had no gene match. This CDR3 reads CAWSLPGLADTDTQYF. CDR3 bases: TGTGCCTGGAGTCTCCCCGGACTAGCCGACACAGATACGCAGTATTTT.